These T cell receptor beta chains were read from a single sample in a study of OX40 agonist ivuxolimab in advanced cancers. Method: immunoSEQ multiplex PCR; TCRdb's copy keeps in-frame clones and lacks some. The sample has more than 13,000 clones, 70% to 80% seen once. The sequencing used CD4+ or CD8+ T cells sorted from blood, collected in a trial of the OX40 agonist ivuxolimab. All receptors come from an adult with an advanced solid tumor such as melanoma, head and neck, liver or kidney cancer. The CDR3 runs from the conserved cysteine through the conserved F or W. The D gene is left open where the match is weak. Expanded clones are given a class, and other clones once, few, many or no size at all.

D,length,J,size,V,DNA,CDR3
TRBD2,13,TRBJ2-3,-,TRBV11-2,TGTGCCAGCAGCTGGACTAGTGCAGATACGCAGTATTTT,CASSWTSADTQYF
-,12,TRBJ1-2,-,TRBV4-3,TGCGCCAGCAGCGGGAATGGGGTCGGCTACACCTTC,CASSGNGVGYTF
-,13,TRBJ2-7,-,TRBV4-3,TGCGCCAGCAGCCAAGACGGGGGCTACGAGCAGTACTTC,CASSQDGGYEQYF
-,14,TRBJ1-5,-,TRBV4-3,TGCGCCAGCAGCCAACACAGAAGCAGTCAGCCCCAGCATTTT,CASSQHRSSQPQHF
-,14,TRBJ1-1,-,TRBV19,TGTGCCACCCACGGCGGGACCATGAACACTGAAGCTTTCTTT,CATHGGTMNTEAFF
TRBD1,14,TRBJ1-1,large,TRBV7-9,TGTGCCAGCAGCTTAGCGACAGGGCGTGCGGAAGCTTTCTTT,CASSLATGRAEAFF
TRBD2,16,TRBJ2-1,-,TRBV11-2,TGTGCCAGCACATTAATAGCGGGGGGCCACTACAATGAGCAGTTCTTC,CASTLIAGGHYNEQFF
TRBD2,15,TRBJ2-3,once,TRBV6-5,TGTGCCAGCAGTTACGCTAGCGGGGGAGCAGATACGCAGTATTTT,CASSYASGGADTQYF
-,14,TRBJ1-6,few,TRBV7-9,TGTGCCAGCAGCTTAGAACAGGGAGGTTCACCCCTCCACTTT,CASSLEQGGSPLHF
TRBD1,13,TRBJ2-7,-,TRBV7-3,TGTGCCAGCAGTCCGGGGACAGTTTACGAGCAGTACTTC,CASSPGTVYEQYF
TRBD1,15,TRBJ2-1,-,TRBV11-3,TGTGCCAGCAGCTTTGGGGACAGTGGTACGGATGAGCAGTTCTTC,CASSFGDSGTDEQFF
TRBD2,15,TRBJ2-1,few,TRBV7-3,TGTGCCAGCAGCGTAACTAGCGGGGGTTACAATGAGCAGTTCTTC,CASSVTSGGYNEQFF
-,15,TRBJ1-1,-,TRBV5-1,TGCGCCAGCAGCTTAGGCGATGTAGGTTTCACTGAAGCTTTCTTT,CASSLGDVGFTEAFF
-,17,TRBJ1-1,-,TRBV4-3,TGCGCCAGCAGCCAAGATCAACTCACAGGCCTGGCGGCTGAAGCTTTCTTT,CASSQDQLTGLAAEAFF
TRBD2,15,TRBJ2-4,-,TRBV9,TGTGCCAGCAGCCAAGCGGGGGGCGCGGGAAACATTCAGTACTTC,CASSQAGGAGNIQYF
-,13,TRBJ1-6,-,TRBV11-2,TGTGCCAGCAGCTTAGGGGTCTTTCTGGCCCTCCACTTT,CASSLGVFLALHF
-,14,TRBJ2-7,-,TRBV19,TGTGCCAGTACTCCTAAGGGTAGGACCTACGAGCAGTACTTC,CASTPKGRTYEQYF
-,13,TRBJ1-2,-,TRBV9,TGTGCCAGCAGCGTAGGGGGAGACTATGGCTACACCTTC,CASSVGGDYGYTF
TRBD2,15,TRBJ2-3,-,TRBV18,TGTGCCAGCTCACCAGAAGATAGCGGGACAGATACGCAGTATTTT,CASSPEDSGTDTQYF
-,13,TRBJ1-1,-,TRBV5-6,TGTGCCAGCAGCTTGGAGTCTAACACTGAAGCTTTCTTT,CASSLESNTEAFF
-,15,TRBJ2-7,-,TRBV2,TGTGCCAGCAGCCCTCCCGGGTGGGGAGTATCCGAGCAGTACTTC,CASSPPGWGVSEQYF
-,15,TRBJ2-1,-,TRBV2,TGTGCCAGCAGTGAAGGAAGAAACAGGTACAATGAGCAGTTCTTC,CASSEGRNRYNEQFF
TRBD2,15,TRBJ2-7,-,TRBV7-2,TGTGCCAGCAGCCTTACTAGCGGGGCTTCCTACGAGCAGTACTTC,CASSLTSGASYEQYF
TRBD1,14,TRBJ2-7,-,TRBV5-5,TGTGCCAGCAGCCTCGGGACAGGGGAAGAAGAGCAGTACTTC,CASSLGTGEEEQYF
-,14,TRBJ1-1,-,TRBV7-8,TGTGCCAGCAGCTTATGGCTTACGAACACTGAAGCTTTCTTT,CASSLWLTNTEAFF
-,12,TRBJ2-1,-,TRBV11-1,TGTGCCACCTCCGGGTGGGTCGGAGAGCAGTTCTTC,CATSGWVGEQFF
TRBD1,14,TRBJ1-1,-,TRBV12-5,TGTGCTAGTATGAACGGGACAGCGAACACTGAAGCTTTCTTT,CASMNGTANTEAFF
-,10,TRBJ1-1,-,TRBV29-1,TGCAGCGTCCTGGACAGTGAAGCTTTCTTT,CSVLDSEAFF
-,13,TRBJ2-3,once,TRBV11-2,TGTGCCAGCAGCTTACTCAGCACAGATACGCAGTATTTT,CASSLLSTDTQYF
-,13,TRBJ2-7,once,TRBV29-1,TGCAGCGTTCTACAGGGTGACTCCTACGAGCAGTACTTC,CSVLQGDSYEQYF
-,12,TRBJ1-2,-,TRBV5-6,TGTGCCAGCGACGGGGGGGCGCGAGGCTACACCTTC,CASDGGARGYTF
TRBD1,15,TRBJ2-7,-,TRBV6-1,TGTGCCAGCAGTGGGTCGACAGGGGGTCTTTACGAGCAGTACTTC,CASSGSTGGLYEQYF
-,12,TRBJ2-3,-,TRBV11-3,TGTGCCAGCAGCTTTAAGGGAGATACGCAGTATTTT,CASSFKGDTQYF
-,13,TRBJ1-4,once,TRBV2,TGTGCCATCAACTCGGGGGATAATGAAAAACTGTTTTTT,CAINSGDNEKLFF
-,15,TRBJ1-1,-,TRBV28,TGTGCCAGCAGTTCCCTATACAGGGTTAACACTGAAGCTTTCTTT,CASSSLYRVNTEAFF
-,13,TRBJ2-1,-,TRBV9,TGTGCCAGCAGCGGCCTAATACTCAATGAGCAGTTCTTC,CASSGLILNEQFF
-,11,TRBJ2-3,-,TRBV6-6,TGTGCCAGCAGTTACCCAGATACGCAGTATTTT,CASSYPDTQYF
-,16,TRBJ1-1,-,TRBV4-3,TGCGCCAGCAGCCAAGATCGAGGCCATTTGAACACTGAAGCTTTCTTT,CASSQDRGHLNTEAFF
-,14,TRBJ2-1,-,TRBV5-4,TGTGCCAGCAGCTTTGGGGGACCTAACGGTGAGCAGTTCTTC,CASSFGGPNGEQFF
TRBD1,15,TRBJ2-7,-,TRBV15,TGTGCCACCAGCAGAGCGAGGGACAGGGAGAACGAGCAGTACTTC,CATSRARDRENEQYF
TRBD2,18,TRBJ2-3,few,TRBV4-3,TGCGCCAGCAGCCAAGATGTTCCGGGGGGTTTATTAACAGATACGCAGTATTTT,CASSQDVPGGLLTDTQYF
TRBD1,13,TRBJ1-5,few,TRBV10-2,TGCGCCACCGCGACAGGGCCTGGGCAGCCCCAGCATTTT,CATATGPGQPQHF
TRBD1,14,TRBJ2-7,-,TRBV7-6,TGTGCCAGCAGCTTAAGATCAGGGGGCAACGAGCAGTACTTC,CASSLRSGGNEQYF
TRBD1,17,TRBJ2-7,once,TRBV4-1,TGCGCCAGCAGCCAAGCAGACCGGGACAGGGGAGGGTACGAGCAGTACTTC,CASSQADRDRGGYEQYF
-,14,TRBJ2-6,many,TRBV5-6,TGTGCCAGCAGCTTGGGGGCTGGGGCCAACGTCCTGACTTTC,CASSLGAGANVLTF
-,14,TRBJ2-2,-,TRBV7-8,TGTGCCAGCAGACCTTCTTTGGAGGTTGTGGAGCTGTTTTTT,CASRPSLEVVELFF
-,14,TRBJ1-2,-,TRBV19,TGTGCCAGTAACGGGCCGCCGGACTATTATGGCTACACCTTC,CASNGPPDYYGYTF
TRBD2,15,TRBJ2-2,-,TRBV5-8,TGTGCCAGCAGTCCACTAGCGGAAAACACCGGGGAGCTGTTTTTT,CASSPLAENTGELFF
-,12,TRBJ2-7,-,TRBV7-9,TGTGCCAGCAGCTCCAAGGGTTACGAGCAGTACTTC,CASSSKGYEQYF
TRBD1,14,TRBJ2-7,-,TRBV19,TGTGCCAGTGGGGATGGACAGGGGATGAACGAGCAGTACTTC,CASGDGQGMNEQYF
-,16,TRBJ1-5,few,TRBV4-3,TGCGCCAGCAGCCCTCAGAGGCAGGGGACGGGTCAGCCCCAGCATTTT,CASSPQRQGTGQPQHF
TRBD2,14,TRBJ2-7,once,TRBV27,TGTGCCAGCCGGCAACCGGGACTAACCTACGAGCAGTACTTC,CASRQPGLTYEQYF
-,13,TRBJ2-7,few,TRBV6-1,TGTGCCAGCAGGGCAGACGGAACCTACGAGCAGTACTTC,CASRADGTYEQYF
TRBD2,16,TRBJ2-7,-,TRBV4-1,TGCGCCAGCAGCCAGACTAGCGGGGGGCTCTCCTACGAGCAGTACTTC,CASSQTSGGLSYEQYF
-,13,TRBJ1-1,-,TRBV6-5,TGTGCCAGCAGTCCCAACTTGGGAACTGAAGCTTTCTTT,CASSPNLGTEAFF
-,15,TRBJ1-1,-,TRBV14,TGTGCCAGCAGCCAATTTGAGAACAGTAACACTGAAGCTTTCTTT,CASSQFENSNTEAFF
TRBD1,15,TRBJ2-7,-,TRBV7-9,TGTGCCAGCAGCACGGCTCTGACAGGGGAATACGAGCAGTACTTC,CASSTALTGEYEQYF
TRBD2,15,TRBJ2-3,-,TRBV27,TGTGCCAGCAGTTTATCCGGACTAGCGGGGGAGGTTCAGTATTTT,CASSLSGLAGEVQYF